These 17 T cell receptor beta chains originate from one sample sequenced in a study of vaccination effects on CD4 cells after COVID-19. Upon completion of roughly ten days in culture, CD4+ T cells were isolated. Assay used: immunoSEQ multiplex PCR; TCRdb lists only in-frame clones, some missing. The table shows about 45,000 clones, with approximately 81% occurring only once. Their cognate antigens are unknown. The specimen was CD4+ T cells from PBMCs cultured without peptide, collected before COVID-19 vaccination. The receptors come from a human donor who had a prior SARS-CoV-2 infection.

In the case of this clone: One end of the junction fails to match germline, which may point to a read error. The chain joins TRBV7-7 to TRBJ2-1; 11 positions agree with TRBD2. This CDR3 comprises 15 residues. Per the germline V gene, CDR1 is SSHAT and CDR2 is FNYEAQ (reference sequence). The CDR3 coding sequence is TGTGCTAGCAGCTTGGGACTAGCGGCGTACAATGAGCAGTTCTTC. Protein: CASSLGLAAYNEQFF.

The chain links TRBV5-6 to TRBJ2-7; 12 positions agree with TRBD2. The CDR3 contains 16 residues. Trimming at V came to 2 bases and at J to 4 bases, leaving 7 bases not matched to a gene. Per the germline V gene, CDR1 is SGHDT and CDR2 is YYEEEE. The chain's CDR3 is CASSFFGLAGGYEQYF. The CDR3 nucleotides read TGTGCCAGCAGCTTTTTTGGCCTAGCGGGAGGGTACGAGCAGTACTTC.

This clone came up a few times. The chain recombines TRBV18 with TRBJ1-1; D is undetermined. The germline gives CDR1 KGHSH, CDR2 LQKENI. Trimming cost V 3 bases and J 1 base, with 6 bases left between them. There are 13 residues in the CDR3. Here the CDR3 DNA reads TGTGCCAGCTCACCCCAACCGAACACTGAAGCTTTCTTT. It translates to CASSPQPNTEAFF.

The chain combines TRBV10-3 with TRBJ1-1, with D possibly being TRBD1 (5 bases). Trimming stripped 3 bases from V and 4 bases from J, with 21 bases between. The CDR3 is 17 residues long. From germline, CDR1 is ENHRY and CDR2 SYGVKD. The CDR3, as DNA: TGTGCCATCAGTGACAATATACAACCAAGACAGAGCACTGAAGCTTTCTTT. Translation: CAISDNIQPRQSTEAFF.

The chain recombines TRBV30 with TRBJ2-5; D remains unclear. The CDR3 is 11 amino acids. The V end lost 5 bases, the J end lost 2 bases, and 6 bases lay between the germline ends. Germline-derived CDR1 and CDR2 are GTSNPN and SVGIG (reference sequence). The CDR3 DNA sequence: TGTGCCTGGGACCTACAAGAGACCCAGTACTTC. Its translation: CAWDLQETQYF. Combining the CDR3 with reference TRBV30 and TRBJ2-5 gives the whole variable domain SQTIHQWPATLVQPVGSPLSLECTVEGTSNPNLYWYRQAAGRGLQLLFYSVGIGQISSEVPQNLSASRPQDRQFILSSKKLLLSDSGFYLCAWDLQETQYFGPGTRLLVL.

This clone was counted only a few times. The chain joins TRBV12-3 or TRBV12-4 to TRBJ2-3; D gene ambiguous. The CDR3 consists of 12 residues. V lost 6 bases and J 4 bases, leaving 8 bases between the germline ends. The CDR3 spells CASRTLADTQYF. CDR3 nucleotides: TGTGCCAGCAGGACACTGGCAGATACGCAGTATTTT.

The rearrangement uses TRBV5-4 and TRBJ1-1; the D is unclear. Trimming stripped 0 bases from V and 4 bases from J, with 10 bases between. CDR3 size: 14 residues. Germline values: CDR1 SGHNT, CDR2 YYREEE (reference sequence). CDR3 sequence: CASSLERKGTEAFF. The DNA for the CDR3 is TGTGCCAGCAGCTTGGAGAGGAAGGGCACTGAAGCTTTCTTT.

The chain is built from TRBV6-5 and TRBJ2-1; 7 nucleotides match TRBD2. J gave up 7 bases and V 9 bases, and 15 bases lay outside the gene matches. CDR3 length: 15 amino acids. Germline CDR1 is MNHEY and CDR2 is SVGAGI. The CDR3 spells CASRPRGSGGNEQFF. In nucleotides, the CDR3 is TGTGCCAGTCGGCCCCGGGGGTCCGGGGGGAATGAGCAGTTCTTC.

The chain combines TRBV5-1 with TRBJ2-2; 7 bases are a match to TRBD1. Germline V CDR1 and CDR2: SGHRS, YFSETQ. This CDR3 spans 15 amino acids. The V gene end was trimmed by 4 bases and the J gene end by 2 bases; junction bases not matched to a gene: 5. The CDR3 loop reads CASSVRQGNTGELFF. In DNA, the CDR3 is TGCGCCAGCAGCGTGCGACAGGGAAACACCGGGGAGCTGTTTTTT.

The rearrangement joins TRBV3-1 (or the pseudogene TRBV3-2) to TRBJ2-4; D remains unclear. V was shortened by 4 bases and J by 0 bases, with 10 bases between the two germline ends. This CDR3 region has 15 residues. Per germline, CDR1 LGHDT and CDR2 YNNKEL (reference sequence). CDR3 DNA sequence: TGTGCCAGCAGCCTTCCGGTTGTAGCCAAAAACATTCAGTACTTC. Its protein is CASSLPVVAKNIQYF.

The chain uses TRBV7-2 and TRBJ1-3; no reliable D call. Trimming left V 1 base short and J 0 bases short, with 13 bases between. The CDR3 has 17 amino acids. Germline V gene sequence: CDR1 SGHTA, CDR2 FQGNSA. CDR3 coding DNA: TGTGCCAGCAGCTTAGTTTTTTGGGCCTCCTCTGGAAACACCATATATTTT. It specifies CASSLVFWASSGNTIYF.

This clone has only one observation. The gene calls are TRBV5-6 and TRBJ1-2; the match to TRBD1 covers 9 bases. From germline, CDR1 is SGHDT and CDR2 YYEEEE. This CDR3 is built from 15 residues. V shed 0 bases, J shed 3 bases, and the junction held 3 bases outside the gene matches. The CDR3 loop reads CASSLATGGDYGYTF. For the CDR3, the DNA is TGTGCCAGCAGCTTGGCAACAGGGGGCGACTATGGCTACACCTTC.

This clone has just a few counts. V gene TRBV30 combines with J gene TRBJ2-1; D unclear. Per germline, CDR1 GTSNPN and CDR2 SVGIG (reference sequence). V dropped 2 bases and J dropped 3 bases, with 5 bases sitting between them. CDR3 length: 12 residues. The CDR3 sequence: CAWSYVYNEQFF. The CDR3 bases are TGTGCCTGGAGTTACGTCTACAATGAGCAGTTCTTC.

This rearrangement joins TRBV6-6 to TRBJ2-1; 7 bases are a match to TRBD1. V shed 4 bases and J 6 bases; nucleotides not matched to a gene: 3. This CDR3 spans 13 amino acids. Germline V gene sequence: CDR1 MNHNY, CDR2 SVGAGI (reference sequence). The DNA of the CDR3 is TGTGCCAGCAGTTCAGGGGGTTTCAATGAGCAGTTCTTC. Its translation is CASSSGGFNEQFF.

The rearrangement links TRBV6-5 to TRBJ2-7; 10 bases are a match to TRBD1. The CDR3 extends over 13 amino acids. With 4 bases clipped from V and 3 bases from J, the junction kept 0 bases outside the gene matches. Germline V gene lookup returns CDR1 MNHEY and CDR2 SVGAGI. The CDR3 sequence: CASSWTGGYEQYF. In DNA, the CDR3 is TGTGCCAGCAGTTGGACAGGGGGCTACGAGCAGTACTTC.

The CDR3 loop is CASSQGSTDTQYF. The CDR3, as DNA: TGTGCCAGCAGCCAAGGGAGCACAGATACGCAGTATTTT. The chain carries TRBV4-2 and TRBJ2-3; no clear D gene. Between the trimmed V and J ends, which lost 1 base and 0 bases, there was a span of 2 bases. Germline V gives CDR1 LGHNA, CDR2 YNFKEQ. The CDR3 runs to 13 residues.

V usage is TRBV11-3 and J usage is TRBJ2-6; the match to TRBD2 covers 11 bases. The germline V gene has CDR1 SGHNT and CDR2 YENEEA. The CDR3 runs 20 residues. V trimming: 3 bases; J trimming: 0 bases; junction bases outside the gene matches: 10. The CDR3 reads CASSFPTSGSFPSGANVLTF. Written as DNA, the CDR3 is TGTGCCAGCAGCTTCCCTACTAGCGGGAGTTTCCCCTCTGGGGCCAACGTCCTGACTTTC.